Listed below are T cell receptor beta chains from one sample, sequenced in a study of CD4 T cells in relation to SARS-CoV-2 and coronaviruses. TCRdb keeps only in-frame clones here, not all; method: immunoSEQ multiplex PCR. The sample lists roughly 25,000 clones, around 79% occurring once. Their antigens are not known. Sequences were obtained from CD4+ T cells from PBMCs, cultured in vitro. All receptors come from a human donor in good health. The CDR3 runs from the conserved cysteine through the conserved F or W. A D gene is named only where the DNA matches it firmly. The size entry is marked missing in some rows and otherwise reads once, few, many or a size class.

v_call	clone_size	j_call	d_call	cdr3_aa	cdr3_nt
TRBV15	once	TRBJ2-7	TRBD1	CATSPDRGVYEQYF	TGTGCCACCAGCCCCGACAGGGGAGTCTACGAGCAGTACTTC
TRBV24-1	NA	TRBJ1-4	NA	CAVSSTTNEKLFF	TGTGCCGTGAGCAGCACAACTAATGAAAAACTGTTTTTT
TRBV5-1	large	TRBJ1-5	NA	CASSLSGELNQPQHF	TGCGCCAGCAGCTTGAGTGGGGAACTCAATCAGCCCCAGCATTTT
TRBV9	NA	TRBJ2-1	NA	CASSVGAERWDEQFF	TGTGCCAGCAGCGTCGGAGCGGAGAGGTGGGATGAGCAGTTCTTC
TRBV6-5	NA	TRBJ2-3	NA	CASRQGTDTQYF	TGTGCCAGCAGGCAGGGCACAGATACGCAGTATTTT
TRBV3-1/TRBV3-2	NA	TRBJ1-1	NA	CASRGLLHTEAFF	TGTGCCAGCAGGGGACTCCTCCACACTGAAGCTTTCTTT
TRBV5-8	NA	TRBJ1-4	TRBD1	CASSRTGGNEKLFF	TGTGCCAGCAGCCGGACAGGGGGGAATGAAAAACTGTTTTTT
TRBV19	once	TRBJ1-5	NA	CASRGSDGYSNQPQHF	TGTGCCAGTAGGGGGAGTGACGGGTATAGCAATCAGCCCCAGCATTTT
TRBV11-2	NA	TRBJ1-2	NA	CASSSYERSGYTF	TGTGCCAGCAGCTCCTACGAGCGCAGTGGCTACACCTTC
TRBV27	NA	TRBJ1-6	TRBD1	CASSLRDRGNSPLHF	TGTGCCAGCAGTTTACGGGACAGGGGAAATTCACCCCTCCACTTT
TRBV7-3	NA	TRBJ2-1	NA	CASGKGGTLTDEQFF	TGTGCCAGCGGAAAGGGCGGGACGCTAACTGATGAGCAGTTCTTC
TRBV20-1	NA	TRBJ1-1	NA	CSASLDSLNTEAFF	TGCAGTGCTAGTCTGGACAGTTTGAACACTGAAGCTTTCTTT
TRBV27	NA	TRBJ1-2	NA	CASSLAGSRYYGYTF	TGTGCCAGCAGTTTAGCCGGCAGCAGATACTATGGCTACACCTTC
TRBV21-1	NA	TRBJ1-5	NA	CASSSLPPGLKRSNQPQHF	TGTGCCAGCAGCTCCCTCCCCCCGGGTCTCAAAAGGAGCAATCAGCCCCAGCATTTT
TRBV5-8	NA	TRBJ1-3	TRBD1	CASSLNGGQGAGNTIYF	TGTGCCAGCAGCTTGAACGGCGGGCAGGGGGCTGGAAACACCATATATTTT
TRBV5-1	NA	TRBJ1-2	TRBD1	CASSLGTGFYGYTF	TGCGCCAGCAGCTTGGGGACAGGGTTCTATGGCTACACCTTC
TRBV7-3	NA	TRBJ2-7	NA	CASGSAAGPYEQYF	TGTGCCAGCGGTTCCGCGGCGGGACCCTACGAGCAGTACTTC
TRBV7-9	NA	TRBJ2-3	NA	CASSLGPSGHTQYF	TGTGCCAGCAGCTTAGGACCTTCCGGGCATACGCAGTATTTT
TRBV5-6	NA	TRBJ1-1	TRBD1	CASSWGTGNTEAFF	TGTGCCAGCAGCTGGGGGACAGGGAACACTGAAGCTTTCTTT
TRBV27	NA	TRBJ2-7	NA	CASSPDRYEQYF	TGTGCCAGCAGTCCCGACCGGTACGAGCAGTACTTC
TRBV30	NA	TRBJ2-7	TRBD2	CAWSPRGLAGNEQYF	TGTGCCTGGAGTCCCCGGGGACTAGCGGGAAACGAGCAGTACTTC
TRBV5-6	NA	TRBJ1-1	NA	CASSFNDRRAEAFF	TGTGCCAGCAGCTTTAACGACAGGAGGGCTGAAGCTTTCTTT
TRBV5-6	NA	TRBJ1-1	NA	CASSDWGPNTEAFF	TGTGCCAGCAGCGACTGGGGCCCGAACACTGAAGCTTTCTTT
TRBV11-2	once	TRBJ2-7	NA	CASSFLTSSYEQYF	TGTGCCAGCAGCTTCCTGACAAGTTCCTACGAGCAGTACTTC
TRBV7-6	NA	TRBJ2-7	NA	CASSLGGGGGEQYF	TGTGCCAGCAGCTTAGGCGGGGGCGGCGGCGAGCAGTACTTC
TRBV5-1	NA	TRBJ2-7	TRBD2	CASSPTSGATYEQYF	TGCGCCAGCAGCCCTACTAGCGGGGCCACCTACGAGCAGTACTTC
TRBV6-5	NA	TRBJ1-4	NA	CASTLGHSNEKLFF	TGTGCCAGCACCCTGGGACACAGTAATGAAAAACTGTTTTTT
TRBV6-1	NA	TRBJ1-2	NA	CASSEVGTNYGYTF	TGTGCCAGCAGTGAAGTAGGGACTAACTATGGCTACACCTTC
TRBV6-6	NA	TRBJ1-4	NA	CASSYSSGLYEKLFF	TGTGCCAGCAGTTACTCGTCAGGGTTGTATGAAAAACTGTTTTTT
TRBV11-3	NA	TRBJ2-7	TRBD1	CASSWTGTGSEQYF	TGTGCCAGCAGCTGGACCGGGACAGGGAGCGAGCAGTACTTC
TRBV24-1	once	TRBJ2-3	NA	CATSDKDTQYF	TGTGCCACCAGTGATAAGGATACGCAGTATTTT
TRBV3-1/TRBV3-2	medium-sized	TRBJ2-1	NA	CASRGLSYNEQFF	TGTGCCAGCAGAGGACTCTCCTACAATGAGCAGTTCTTC
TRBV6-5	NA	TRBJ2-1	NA	CASSRQSYNEQFF	TGTGCCAGCAGCCGGCAGAGCTACAATGAGCAGTTCTTC
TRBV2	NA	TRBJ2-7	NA	CTSSEWRAAASYEQYF	TGTACCAGCAGTGAATGGAGGGCAGCCGCTTCCTACGAGCAGTACTTC
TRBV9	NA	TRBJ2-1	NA	CASSASFGAALLNEQFF	TGTGCCAGCAGCGCCTCGTTCGGGGCGGCCCTCCTCAATGAGCAGTTCTTC
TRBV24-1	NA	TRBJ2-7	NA	CATSAEGGAFSEQYF	TGTGCCACCAGTGCCGAAGGGGGGGCGTTTAGCGAGCAGTACTTC
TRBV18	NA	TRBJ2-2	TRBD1	CASSPRTGYTGELFF	TGTGCCAGCTCACCCCGGACAGGGTACACCGGGGAGCTGTTTTTT
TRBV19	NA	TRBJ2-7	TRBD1	CASSDGQGPSYEQYF	TGTGCCAGCTCTGACGGACAGGGCCCCTCCTACGAGCAGTACTTC
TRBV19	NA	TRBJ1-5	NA	CASSESWGEDQPQHF	TGTGCCAGTAGCGAATCCTGGGGTGAGGATCAGCCCCAGCATTTT
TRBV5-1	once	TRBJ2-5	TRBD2	CATRGEETQYF	TGCGCCACCCGGGGGGAAGAGACCCAGTACTTC
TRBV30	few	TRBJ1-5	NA	CAWMEEWQPQHF	TGTGCCTGGATGGAGGAATGGCAGCCCCAGCATTTT
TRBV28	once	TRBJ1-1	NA	CASGERDGEAFF	TGTGCCAGCGGAGAGAGGGACGGTGAAGCTTTCTTT
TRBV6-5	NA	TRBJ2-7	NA	CASSRQFAYEQYF	TGTGCCAGCAGCCGACAGTTTGCCTACGAGCAGTACTTC
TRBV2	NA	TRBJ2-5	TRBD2	CASLGTSGRSKTQYF	TGTGCCAGCCTTGGGACTAGCGGGAGGAGTAAGACCCAGTACTTC
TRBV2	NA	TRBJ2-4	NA	CASRDKGFLSDIQYF	TGTGCCAGCAGGGACAAGGGGTTCCTATCGGACATTCAGTACTTC
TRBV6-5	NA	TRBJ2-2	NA	CASSIGTNTGELFF	TGTGCCAGCAGCATTGGGACCAACACCGGGGAGCTGTTTTTT
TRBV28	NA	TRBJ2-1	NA	CASSPVRGKDEQFF	TGTGCCAGCAGTCCAGTCAGGGGAAAGGATGAGCAGTTCTTC
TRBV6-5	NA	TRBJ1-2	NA	CASSRDRDYGYTF	TGTGCCAGCAGCCGAGACAGAGACTATGGCTACACCTTC
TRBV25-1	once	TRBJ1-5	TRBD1	CASSETGGLGNQPQHF	TGTGCCAGCAGTGAAACAGGGGGTTTGGGCAATCAGCCCCAGCATTTT
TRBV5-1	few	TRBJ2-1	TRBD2	CASSQTTVTGLAGGEQFF	TGCGCCAGCAGCCAAACTACCGTAACAGGACTAGCGGGAGGTGAGCAGTTCTTC
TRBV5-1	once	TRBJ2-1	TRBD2	CASRPLAGSSYNEQFF	TGCGCCAGCAGACCGCTAGCGGGGAGCTCCTACAATGAGCAGTTCTTC
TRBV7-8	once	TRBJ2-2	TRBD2	CASSLVSLAGVGTGELFF	TGTGCCAGCAGCTTAGTTTCTCTAGCGGGAGTTGGCACCGGGGAGCTGTTTTTT
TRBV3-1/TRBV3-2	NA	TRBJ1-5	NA	CASSRGYSNQPQHF	TGTGCCAGCAGCCGGGGTTATAGCAATCAGCCCCAGCATTTT
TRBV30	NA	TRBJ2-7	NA	CAWSPDGTSYEQYF	TGTGCCTGGAGCCCGGACGGGACCTCCTACGAGCAGTACTTC
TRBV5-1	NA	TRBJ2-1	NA	CASRISETEQFF	TGCGCCAGCAGAATTAGCGAGACGGAGCAGTTCTTC
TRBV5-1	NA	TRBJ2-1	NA	CASSLRQIDEQFF	TGCGCCAGCAGCCTGAGACAGATCGATGAGCAGTTCTTC
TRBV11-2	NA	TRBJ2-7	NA	CAGIFYEQYF	TGTGCCGGAATCTTCTACGAGCAGTACTTC
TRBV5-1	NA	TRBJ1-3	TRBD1	CASSPGTGTFRPGNTIYF	TGCGCCAGCAGCCCCGGGACAGGGACCTTTCGCCCTGGAAACACCATATATTTT
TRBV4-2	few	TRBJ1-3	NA	CASSQDMQGRNTIYF	TGTGCCAGCAGCCAAGATATGCAGGGCAGAAACACCATATATTTT